The 25 T cell receptor beta chains below come from one sample, sequenced in a study of metastatic and nonmetastatic thyroid tumors. TCRdb re-clonotyped the PCR reads through MiXCR. Of about 30,000 clones listed, around 4% are singletons. All patients were untreated before thyroid surgery. Sequenced: blood. All receptors derive from a female donor with papillary thyroid cancer or a benign thyroid nodule (not recorded which). Some clones in this sample may be carry-over from other donors' samples.

This clone showed up just a few times. The rearrangement joins TRBV6-1 to TRBJ1-1; no definite D call. Per the germline V gene, CDR1 is MNHNS and CDR2 is SASEGT. The CDR3 runs to 13 residues. V shed 7 bases and J shed 5 bases, with 14 bases lying between them. In DNA, the CDR3 is TGTGCCAGCATACCCGGACCGAGAACTGAAGCTTTCTTT. Residues: CASIPGPRTEAFF.

The genes are TRBV20-1 and TRBJ2-7; 8 nucleotides agree with TRBD1. Germline V lookup: CDR1 DFQATT, CDR2 SNEGSKA (reference sequence). V shed 3 bases and J 3 bases; nucleotides not matched to a gene: 1. The CDR3 length is 12 residues. The CDR3 region has the DNA TGCAGTGCTAGGGACAGGGACTACGAGCAGTACTTC. It yields the protein CSARDRDYEQYF.

In its sample, this clone is medium-sized (0.01 to 0.1%). The genes are TRBV6-1 and TRBJ2-2; D might be TRBD2 (6 bases). CDR3 size: 15 residues. Germline-derived CDR1 and CDR2 are MNHNS and SASEGT. V was clipped by 8 bases and J by 4 bases, with 17 bases between them. The CDR3 protein is CASSIGGSGTGELFF. CDR3 bases: TGTGCCAGCTCCATAGGAGGGTCGGGCACCGGGGAGCTGTTTTTT.

This clone has only a few counts. V and J are TRBV19 and TRBJ2-1; D is uncertain. V shed 7 bases and J shed 0 bases, with 13 bases lying between them. The CDR3 loop spans 15 amino acids. Germline CDR1 is LNHDA and CDR2 is SQIVND (reference sequence). CDR3 residues: CASILTKSSYNEQFF. CDR3 bases: TGTGCCAGTATCCTTACGAAGAGCTCCTACAATGAGCAGTTCTTC.

This clone was seen repeatedly, ten times or more. The chain joins TRBV4-1 to TRBJ1-2; D not certain. The ends were cut back, 2 bases at V and 2 bases at J, with 9 bases in the middle. Germline CDR1 MGHRA, CDR2 YSYEKL. The CDR3 runs 14 residues. CDR3 bases: TGCGCCAGCAGCCAACCAGGAAGAAACTATGGCTACACCTTC. It codes for CASSQPGRNYGYTF.

This clone occurred a few times. The chain combines TRBV28 with TRBJ2-7, with D perhaps given as TRBD1 or TRBD2 (6 bases each). The CDR3 totals 15 residues. Trimming took off 3 bases at V and 6 bases at J, with 18 bases between the two ends. Germline V CDR1 and CDR2: MDHEN, SYDVKM. The DNA for the CDR3 is TGTGCCAGCAGTTTCCCCAGGGTAGGGGGGCCCGAGCAGTACTTC. This translates into CASSFPRVGGPEQYF.

The chain recombines TRBV12-3 or TRBV12-4 with TRBJ2-7; the match to TRBD1 covers 9 bases. The CDR3 runs 14 residues. The ends lost 4 bases at V and 6 bases at J; junction bases unmatched: 7. This CDR3 is CASSYLQGATEQYF. In DNA form, the CDR3 reads TGTGCCAGCAGTTACCTACAGGGGGCGACCGAGCAGTACTTC.

At least ten counts were recorded for this clone. This sequence joins TRBV2 and TRBJ1-2, with 8 bases identical to TRBD1. The CDR3 consists of 13 residues. CDR1 is SNHLY and CDR2 is FYNNEI in the germline V gene. Trimming took 2 bases from V and 7 from J; bases not matched to a gene: 3. The DNA of the CDR3 is TGTGCCAGCAGTGAAAGGACAGGGTCTGGCTACACCTTC. Protein product: CASSERTGSGYTF.

In its sample, this clone was seen many times. The chain joins TRBV30 to TRBJ1-2; TRBD1 agrees at 8 bases. The CDR3 consists of 13 residues. Germline V CDR1 and CDR2: GTSNPN, SVGIG (reference sequence). V lost 5 bases to trimming and J lost 2 bases; unmatched junction nucleotides: 4. The CDR3 sequence: CAWDRGGNYGYTF. CDR3 nucleotides: TGTGCCTGGGACAGGGGAGGAAACTATGGCTACACCTTC.

This clone has ten or more counts. The rearrangement uses TRBV3-1 and TRBJ2-7; 10 bases match TRBD2. J was trimmed by 4 bases and V by 1 base; bases with no gene match: 7. Per the germline V gene, CDR1 is LGHDT and CDR2 is YNNKEL (reference sequence). CDR3 length: 16 amino acids. The CDR3 here is CASSQGLAGYSYEQYF. The CDR3 bases are TGTGCCAGCAGCCAAGGACTAGCGGGTTATTCATACGAGCAGTACTTC.

This clone has a count of ten or more. The V call is TRBV20-1, the J call TRBJ1-2; D might be TRBD1 (5 bases). Germline CDR1 is DFQATT and CDR2 is SNEGSKA (reference sequence). The V end lost 4 bases, the J end lost 1 base, and 10 bases lay between the germline ends. The CDR3 consists of 13 residues. CDR3 sequence: CSATAGGNYGYTF. The CDR3 bases are TGCAGTGCTACCGCCGGGGGTAACTATGGCTACACCTTC.

The sample holds a few counts of this clone. This chain connects TRBV28 to TRBJ1-2; TRBD1 matches 8 bases. V shed 5 bases and J 8 bases; nucleotides not matched to a gene: 4. This CDR3 has 12 residues. The germline gives CDR1 MDHEN, CDR2 SYDVKM. The CDR3 spells CASSDRGDGYTF. The CDR3 DNA follows: TGTGCCAGCAGTGACAGGGGAGACGGCTACACCTTC.

Many counts were recorded for this clone. The chain joins TRBV20-1 to TRBJ1-5, with 7 bases matching TRBD1. With 6 bases clipped from V and 4 bases from J, the junction kept 9 bases outside the gene matches. The CDR3 has 14 amino acids. The germline gives CDR1 DFQATT, CDR2 SNEGSKA (reference sequence). CDR3 loop: CSAAPQQGNQPQHF. CDR3 bases: TGCAGTGCCGCTCCGCAACAGGGGAATCAGCCCCAGCATTTT.

There are many counts of this clone. V and J are TRBV19 and TRBJ2-4, with D possibly matching TRBD2 (6 bases). Per the germline V gene, CDR1 is LNHDA and CDR2 is SQIVND (reference sequence). This CDR3 is built from 16 residues. The V and J ends lost 3 bases and 0 bases respectively, with 12 bases between them. CDR3 region: CASSISWGVAKNIQYF. CDR3 bases: TGTGCCAGTAGTATTAGTTGGGGGGTAGCCAAAAACATTCAGTACTTC.

The chain combines TRBV27 with TRBJ2-5; D possibly uses TRBD1 or TRBD2 (5 bases each). V lost 6 bases to trimming and J lost 1 base, with 9 bases between them. The germline V gene has CDR1 MNHEY and CDR2 SMNVEV (reference sequence). The CDR3 has 13 amino acids. CDR3 residues: CASSFGTQETQYF. The CDR3, as DNA: TGTGCCAGCAGCTTCGGGACCCAAGAGACCCAGTACTTC.

This clone was observed many times. J is TRBJ1-5 and V is TRBV2, with D uncertain. CDR1 and CDR2 (germline): SNHLY, FYNNEI. The CDR3 is made up of 14 amino acids. V lost 2 bases and J lost 6, with 11 bases in between. The CDR3 nucleotides read TGTGCCAGCAGTGAATGGTTTAGGTCTCAGCCCCAGCATTTT. It translates to CASSEWFRSQPQHF.

As concerns this clone: The conserved closing phenylalanine or tryptophan is absent in this CDR3, likely reflecting a read error. The same CDR3 also results from other DNA sequences found in this sample. CDR3 region: CASSLGVGVAKNIQYL. In DNA form, the CDR3 reads TGTGCCAGCAGTTTGGGGGTTGGCGTAGCAAAAAACATTCAGTACCTC. The V call is TRBV12-3 or TRBV12-4, the J call TRBJ2-4, with D perhaps assigned TRBD1 or TRBD2 (5 bases each). V was shortened by 3 bases and J by 4 bases, with 16 bases between the two germline ends. CDR3 length: 16 amino acids.

This chain joins TRBV20-1 and TRBJ2-1, with 9 bases identical to TRBD2. The CDR3 consists of 16 residues. V lost 3 bases, J lost 6 bases, and 12 bases stayed unmatched. The germline V gene encodes CDR1 DFQATT and CDR2 SNEGSKA (reference sequence). The CDR3 nucleotides are TGCAGTGCTAGGGCCCGGGCTAGCGGGATGTTCAATGAGCAGTTCTTC. This sequence encodes CSARARASGMFNEQFF.

This clone was counted ten times or more. V and J are TRBV12-3 or TRBV12-4 and TRBJ2-6; perhaps TRBD1 as D (6 bases). Deletions cut 6 bases from V and 0 bases from J, with 9 bases between. This CDR3 contains 15 residues. CDR3 nucleotides: TGTGCCAGCAGGTTGGACAGCTCTGGGGCCAACGTCCTGACTTTC. It codes for CASRLDSSGANVLTF.

This clone was counted ten times or more. The chain uses TRBV5-1 and TRBJ1-1; tentatively, D is TRBD1 (5 bases). Germline V gene sequence: CDR1 SGHRS, CDR2 YFSETQ. The V and J ends lost 3 bases and 0 bases respectively, with 9 bases between them. The CDR3 has 14 residues. The CDR3 loop reads CASSWEGLNTEAFF. The CDR3 nucleotides are TGCGCCAGCAGCTGGGAGGGACTGAACACTGAAGCTTTCTTT. Complete variable domain (other parts from reference TRBV5-1 and TRBJ1-1): KAGVTQTPRYLIKTRGQQVTLSCSPISGHRSVSWYQQTPGQGLQFLFEYFSETQRNKGNFPGRFSGRQFSNSRSEMNVSTLELGDSALYLCASSWEGLNTEAFFGQGTRLTVV.

V gene TRBV9 combines with J gene TRBJ1-2, with 8 bases identical to TRBD1. The CDR3 sequence is 15 residues long. V lost 4 bases to trimming and J lost 9 bases; unmatched junction nucleotides: 14. Germline assignment: CDR1 SGDLS and CDR2 YYNGEE. The chain's CDR3 is CASSPNLGQVNCYTF. CDR3 coding DNA: TGTGCCAGCAGCCCAAATCTGGGACAGGTGAATTGCTACACCTTC. The variable domain in full, completed from reference TRBV9 and TRBJ1-2, reads DSGVTQTPKHLITATGQRVTLRCSPRSGDLSVYWYQQSLDQGLQFLIQYYNGEERAKGNILERFSAQQFPDLHSELNLSSLELGDSALYFCASSPNLGQVNCYTFGSGTRLTVV.

This clone has a handful of counts. The chain links TRBV20-1 to TRBJ1-2; 9 nucleotides align to TRBD1. The CDR3 has 15 amino acids. The germline V gene has CDR1 DFQATT and CDR2 SNEGSKA (reference sequence). V lost 0 bases, J lost 8 bases, and 10 bases stayed unmatched. CDR3 DNA sequence: TGCAGTGCTAGAGATCCGGGACAGGGATTGCGCGGCTACACCTTC. Its translation: CSARDPGQGLRGYTF.

The gene calls are TRBV6-5 and TRBJ2-1; maybe TRBD2 (6 bases). The CDR3 spans 15 residues. V was shortened by 0 bases and J by 8 bases, with 14 bases between the two germline ends. Germline CDR1 and CDR2: MNHEY and SVGAGI. CDR3 nucleotides: TGTGCCAGCAGTTACTCGGTCGGGGGTTGGGATGAGCAGTTCTTC. This translates into CASSYSVGGWDEQFF.

The rearrangement uses TRBV6-1 and TRBJ2-3, with 12 bases that match TRBD1. CDR3 length equals 17 residues. Germline lookup yields CDR1 MNHNS and CDR2 SASEGT. The V segment lost 7 bases and the J segment 5 bases; nucleotides outside the gene matches: 13. The CDR3: CASTSPPGQGALDTQYF. In DNA, the CDR3 is TGTGCCAGCACCTCCCCACCGGGACAGGGGGCGTTAGATACGCAGTATTTT.

By sample share, this clone is medium-sized (0.01 to 0.1%). The chain recombines TRBV6-1 with TRBJ2-7; 8 bases are a match to TRBD1. CDR1 and CDR2 from the germline V gene are MNHNS and SASEGT. The CDR3 has 13 residues. V shed 6 bases and J 5 bases; nucleotides not matched to a gene: 6. CDR3 sequence (DNA): TGTGCCAGCAGCGGACAGGGAACTCACGAGCAGTACTTC. This sequence encodes CASSGQGTHEQYF.